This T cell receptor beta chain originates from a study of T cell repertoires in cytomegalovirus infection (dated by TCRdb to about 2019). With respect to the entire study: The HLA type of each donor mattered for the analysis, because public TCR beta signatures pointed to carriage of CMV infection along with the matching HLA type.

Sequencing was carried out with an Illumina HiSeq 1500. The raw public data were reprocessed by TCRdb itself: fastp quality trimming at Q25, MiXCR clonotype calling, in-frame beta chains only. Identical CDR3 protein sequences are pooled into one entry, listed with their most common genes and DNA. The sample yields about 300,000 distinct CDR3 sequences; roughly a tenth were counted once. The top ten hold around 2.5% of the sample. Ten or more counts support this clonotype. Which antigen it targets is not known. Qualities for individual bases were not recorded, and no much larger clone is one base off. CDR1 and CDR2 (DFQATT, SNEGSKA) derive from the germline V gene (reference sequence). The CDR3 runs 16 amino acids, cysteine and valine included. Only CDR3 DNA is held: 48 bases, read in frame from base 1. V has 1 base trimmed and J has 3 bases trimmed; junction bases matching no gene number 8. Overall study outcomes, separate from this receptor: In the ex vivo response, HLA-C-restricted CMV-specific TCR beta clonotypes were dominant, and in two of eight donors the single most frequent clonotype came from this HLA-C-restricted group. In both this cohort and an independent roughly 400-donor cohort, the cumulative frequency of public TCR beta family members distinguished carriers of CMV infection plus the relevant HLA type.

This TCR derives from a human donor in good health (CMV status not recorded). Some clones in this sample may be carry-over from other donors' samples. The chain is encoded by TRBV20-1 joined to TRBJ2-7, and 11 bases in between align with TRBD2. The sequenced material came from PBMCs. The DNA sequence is TGCAGTGCTAGAGGGATAGCGGGGGGGCTAAACTACGAGCAGTACGTC. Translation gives CSARGIAGGLNYEQYV.